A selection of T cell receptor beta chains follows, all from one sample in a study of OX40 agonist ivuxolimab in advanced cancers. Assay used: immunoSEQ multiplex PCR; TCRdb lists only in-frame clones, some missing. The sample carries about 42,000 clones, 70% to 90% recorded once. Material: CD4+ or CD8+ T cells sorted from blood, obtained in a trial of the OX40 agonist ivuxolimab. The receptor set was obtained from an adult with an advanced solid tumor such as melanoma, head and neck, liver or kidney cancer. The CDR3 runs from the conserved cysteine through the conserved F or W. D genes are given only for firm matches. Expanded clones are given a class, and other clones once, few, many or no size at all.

CDR3 DNA: TGCGCCAGCAGCCAAGATTCCGGCAATGAGCAGTTCTTC
CDR3 protein: CASSQDSGNEQFF
V gene: TRBV4-3
clone size: .
J gene: TRBJ2-1
D gene: .

CDR3 DNA: TGTGCCAGCAGTTACTCGAACAGCTACGAGCAGTACTTC
CDR3 protein: CASSYSNSYEQYF
V gene: TRBV6-6
clone size: .
J gene: TRBJ2-7
D gene: .

CDR3 DNA: TGTGCCAGTGGCACCTCCTCACTAGCGGGGGGCCCAGAGACCCAGTACTTC
CDR3 protein: CASGTSSLAGGPETQYF
V gene: TRBV2
clone size: .
J gene: TRBJ2-5
D gene: TRBD2

CDR3 DNA: TGTGCCAGCAGCCCTAGCGGGGGAAGCACCGGGGAGCTGTTTTTT
CDR3 protein: CASSPSGGSTGELFF
V gene: TRBV27
clone size: .
J gene: TRBJ2-2
D gene: TRBD2

CDR3 DNA: TGTGCCAGCAGTTGGTCGGAGGACAATGAGCAGTTCTTC
CDR3 protein: CASSWSEDNEQFF
V gene: TRBV27
clone size: .
J gene: TRBJ2-1
D gene: .

CDR3 DNA: TGTGCCAGCAGCTTAGAAGTCGTTGGGCAGCCGGAGGATGAAAAACTGTTTTTT
CDR3 protein: CASSLEVVGQPEDEKLFF
V gene: TRBV7-3
clone size: .
J gene: TRBJ1-4
D gene: .

CDR3 DNA: TGTGCCAGCAGTTTTCACAGGCCCGTGGAAGTAAATGGAAACACCATATATTTT
CDR3 protein: CASSFHRPVEVNGNTIYF
V gene: TRBV2
clone size: .
J gene: TRBJ1-3
D gene: .

CDR3 DNA: TGTGCCATCAGTGAGTCCGTCCGACCCTTAGTAGGGGGCCTATACGAGCAGTACTTC
CDR3 protein: CAISESVRPLVGGLYEQYF
V gene: TRBV10-3
clone size: .
J gene: TRBJ2-7
D gene: TRBD1

CDR3 DNA: TGTGCCAGCAGCCCCTGGGGGAGCTCTGGGGCCAACGTCCTGACTTTC
CDR3 protein: CASSPWGSSGANVLTF
V gene: TRBV9
clone size: once
J gene: TRBJ2-6
D gene: .

CDR3 DNA: TGTGCCAGCAGCGTAGCTAGGAGGGGGGCAGAGCAGTTCTTC
CDR3 protein: CASSVARRGAEQFF
V gene: TRBV9
clone size: few
J gene: TRBJ2-1
D gene: .

CDR3 DNA: TGCGCCAGCAGCTTCCCTGCCAATGAGCAGTTCTTC
CDR3 protein: CASSFPANEQFF
V gene: TRBV5-1
clone size: .
J gene: TRBJ2-1
D gene: .

CDR3 DNA: TGCGCCAGCAGCCAAGATGGAACTACCAAGAACACTGAAGCTTTCTTT
CDR3 protein: CASSQDGTTKNTEAFF
V gene: TRBV4-1
clone size: few
J gene: TRBJ1-1
D gene: .

CDR3 DNA: TGTGCCAGCAGTGAACATGAAGCGTTCTACACCGGGGAGCTGTTTTTT
CDR3 protein: CASSEHEAFYTGELFF
V gene: TRBV6-1
clone size: .
J gene: TRBJ2-2
D gene: .

CDR3 DNA: TGTGCCAGCAGCTTTGGAAACACCATATATTTT
CDR3 protein: CASSFGNTIYF
V gene: TRBV11-1
clone size: .
J gene: TRBJ1-3
D gene: .

CDR3 DNA: TGTGCCAGTAGGAAGATTGGGACAGGGGATGGCGGGGAGCTGTTTTTT
CDR3 protein: CASRKIGTGDGGELFF
V gene: TRBV19
clone size: .
J gene: TRBJ2-2
D gene: TRBD1

CDR3 DNA: TGTGCCAGCAGCTTCCCGGGACAGGAAGGCTACACCTTC
CDR3 protein: CASSFPGQEGYTF
V gene: TRBV7-9
clone size: .
J gene: TRBJ1-2
D gene: TRBD1

CDR3 DNA: TGTGCCAGCAGCCCCCAAGGGGGGACGGGCCCCTACGAGCAGTACTTC
CDR3 protein: CASSPQGGTGPYEQYF
V gene: TRBV9
clone size: .
J gene: TRBJ2-7
D gene: .

CDR3 DNA: TGTGCCAGCAGCCCCGCGGCTTCGGATGGCTACACCTTC
CDR3 protein: CASSPAASDGYTF
V gene: TRBV7-8
clone size: once
J gene: TRBJ1-2
D gene: .

CDR3 DNA: TGTGCCAGCAGCAAGTGGGCGGGAGAGACCCAGTACTTC
CDR3 protein: CASSKWAGETQYF
V gene: TRBV11-2
clone size: .
J gene: TRBJ2-5
D gene: .

CDR3 DNA: TGTGCCATCAGTGAGGGTACCAGGGAAGGTAACGAGCAGTACTTC
CDR3 protein: CAISEGTREGNEQYF
V gene: TRBV10-3
clone size: .
J gene: TRBJ2-7
D gene: .

CDR3 DNA: TGCGCCAGCACCCCGGGACAGGGGAACTATGGCTACACCTTC
CDR3 protein: CASTPGQGNYGYTF
V gene: TRBV5-1
clone size: .
J gene: TRBJ1-2
D gene: TRBD1

CDR3 DNA: TGTGCCAGTAGTATAGTCCCGGGACTGAGAGCTGAAGCTTTCTTT
CDR3 protein: CASSIVPGLRAEAFF
V gene: TRBV19
clone size: .
J gene: TRBJ1-1
D gene: .

CDR3 DNA: TGCGCCAGCAGTGAGACCTTAACAGCTATCTATGGCTACACCTTC
CDR3 protein: CASSETLTAIYGYTF
V gene: TRBV10-2
clone size: once
J gene: TRBJ1-2
D gene: .

CDR3 DNA: TGTGCCAGCAGCCAGCCCGGGACAGGCTCCTACGAGCAGTACTTC
CDR3 protein: CASSQPGTGSYEQYF
V gene: TRBV28
clone size: .
J gene: TRBJ2-7
D gene: TRBD1

CDR3 DNA: TGTGCCAGCAGCTTAGCGCTGAGCGGGGGGGCTGAGCAGTTCTTC
CDR3 protein: CASSLALSGGAEQFF
V gene: TRBV7-2
clone size: .
J gene: TRBJ2-1
D gene: TRBD2

CDR3 DNA: TGTGCCAGCAGCGCCGGGACATTGGGCTACACCTTC
CDR3 protein: CASSAGTLGYTF
V gene: TRBV7-9
clone size: few
J gene: TRBJ1-2
D gene: .

CDR3 DNA: TGCGCCAGCAGCCAAGATATGGCAGGGAACACCGGGGAGCTGTTTTTT
CDR3 protein: CASSQDMAGNTGELFF
V gene: TRBV4-3
clone size: .
J gene: TRBJ2-2
D gene: .

CDR3 DNA: TGTGCCACCAGCAGGGGTGGGGGGGGAGAAGCTTTCTTT
CDR3 protein: CATSRGGGGEAFF
V gene: TRBV15
clone size: .
J gene: TRBJ1-1
D gene: .

CDR3 DNA: TGTGCTAGTGGTTTGGACGGGACAGCCTATGGCTACACCTTC
CDR3 protein: CASGLDGTAYGYTF
V gene: TRBV12-5
clone size: .
J gene: TRBJ1-2
D gene: TRBD1

CDR3 DNA: TGTGCCAGCAGCATATTCGAGGGAGAGGGCGAGCAGTACTTC
CDR3 protein: CASSIFEGEGEQYF
V gene: TRBV7-6
clone size: .
J gene: TRBJ2-7
D gene: .

CDR3 DNA: TGTGCCAGCAGACAGGGCATTTCGGAGGAGCAGTACTTC
CDR3 protein: CASRQGISEEQYF
V gene: TRBV27
clone size: .
J gene: TRBJ2-7
D gene: .

CDR3 DNA: TGTGCCAGCAGTTACCTGGGACAGGGAGATGGAAACACCATATATTTT
CDR3 protein: CASSYLGQGDGNTIYF
V gene: TRBV6-5
clone size: few
J gene: TRBJ1-3
D gene: TRBD1

CDR3 DNA: TGTGCCAGCGGGACTAGCGGGGGGTCCCAAGAGACCCAGTACTTC
CDR3 protein: CASGTSGGSQETQYF
V gene: TRBV19
clone size: .
J gene: TRBJ2-5
D gene: TRBD2

CDR3 DNA: TGTGCCAGCAGCTTTATGGACCTCAACACCGGGGAGCTGTTTTTT
CDR3 protein: CASSFMDLNTGELFF
V gene: TRBV7-9
clone size: .
J gene: TRBJ2-2
D gene: .

CDR3 DNA: TGTGCCAGCAGTTACGTAGGGGGCGGCTATGGCTACACCTTC
CDR3 protein: CASSYVGGGYGYTF
V gene: TRBV6-5
clone size: .
J gene: TRBJ1-2
D gene: TRBD1